The 3 T cell receptor beta chains below come from one sample, sequenced in a study of blood T cell repertoires in COVID-19. TCRdb's copy holds only in-frame clones and misses some; the assay was immunoSEQ multiplex PCR. This table holds some 50,000 clones, roughly two thirds found once. The sequenced sample consisted of peripheral blood. These receptor sequences come from an older woman with acute or convalescent COVID-19.

J is TRBJ1-6 and V is TRBV28; TRBD1 is a possible D gene (5 bases). V lost 6 bases and J 6 bases, leaving 12 bases between the germline ends. The CDR3 covers 14 residues. In germline, CDR1 is MDHEN, CDR2 SYDVKM. CDR3 nucleotide sequence: TGTGCCAGCAGCTTAGACGGGGGTAATTCACCCCTCCACTTT. Protein: CASSLDGGNSPLHF.

This chain connects TRBV2 to TRBJ2-5; D is perhaps TRBD1 (6 bases). This CDR3 has 16 residues. Germline values: CDR1 SNHLY, CDR2 FYNNEI. Trimming pared 6 bases from V and 5 bases from J, leaving 22 bases between. The CDR3 DNA is TGTGCCAGCAGGCAGGGACACCTCAGTGAGGGGGAGACCCAGTACTTC. Residues: CASRQGHLSEGETQYF.

This clone turned up a few times. The J gene is TRBJ2-2, the V gene TRBV19; no reliable D call. The CDR3 is 14 residues long. Trimming took 10 bases from V and 1 from J, leaving 13 bases between them. Germline CDR1 and CDR2: LNHDA and SQIVND (reference sequence). As DNA, the CDR3 is TGTGCCACCCGCCAGCTAGTGAACACCGGGGAGCTGTTTTTT. This gives the protein CATRQLVNTGELFF.